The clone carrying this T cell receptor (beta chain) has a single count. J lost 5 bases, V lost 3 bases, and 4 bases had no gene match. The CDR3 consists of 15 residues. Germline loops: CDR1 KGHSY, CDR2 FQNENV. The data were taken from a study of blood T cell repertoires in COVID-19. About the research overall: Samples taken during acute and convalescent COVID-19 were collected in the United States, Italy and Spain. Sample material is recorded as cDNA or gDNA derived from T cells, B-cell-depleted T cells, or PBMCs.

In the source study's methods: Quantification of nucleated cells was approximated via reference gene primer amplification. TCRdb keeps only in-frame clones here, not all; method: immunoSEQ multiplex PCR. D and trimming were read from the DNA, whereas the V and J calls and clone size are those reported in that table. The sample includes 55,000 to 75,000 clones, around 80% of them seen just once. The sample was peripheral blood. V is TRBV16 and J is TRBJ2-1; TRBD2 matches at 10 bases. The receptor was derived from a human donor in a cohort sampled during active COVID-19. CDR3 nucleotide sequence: TGTGCCAGCAGCCACCGGACTAGCGGAGACAATGAGCAGTTCTTC. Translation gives CASSHRTSGDNEQFF.